This TCR beta chain emerged from a study of naive and memory T cell subsets. Two oligonucleotides, mixed equimolar, formed the beta constant-region primer covering TRBC1 and TRBC2. Nested alpha and beta constant-region primers with the SP2 primer drove four PCR rounds on ligated cDNA. An oligonucleotide with the SP2 primer and a 12-nucleotide UMI was ligated to the cDNA 3' end. Via MiXCR, TCRdb re-called the UMI-ligation and nested PCR reads, giving one row per CDR3 protein. The sample records 130,000 to 150,000 distinct CDR3 sequences, 22% being singletons. From the second PCR step, alpha and beta chains were amplified apart. The CDR3 sequence is 18 residues long. CDR1 is SGHTA and CDR2 is FQGNSA in the germline V gene. As regards this clonotype: Its antigen is currently unknown. The junction does not match germline at one end; this may be a read error.

Study results and limitations: Clonotypes here are unpaired alpha or beta chain sequences. Naive repertoires, especially CD8, held a few larger clonotypes, possibly memory cells re-expressing CD45RA. In naive cells, over 95% of TCR sequences were seen only once.

The sequencing sample was made of naive CD4+ T cells from blood. The TCR comes from a human donor in good health. The gene calls are TRBV7-2 and TRBJ2-1, with TRBD2 matching 10 bases. CDR3 residues: CVSSLVTSGPGSYNEQFF. DNA of the CDR3: TGTGTCAGCAGCTTAGTGACTAGCGGGCCCGGCTCCTACAATGAGCAGTTCTTC. Variable domain in full (rest from reference TRBV7-2 and TRBJ2-1): GAGVSQSPSNKVTEKGKDVELRCDPISGHTALYWYRQSLGQGLEFLIYFQGNSAPDKSGLPSDRFSAERTGGSVSTLTIQRTQQEDSAVYLCVSSLVTSGPGSYNEQFFGPGTRLTVL.